This TCR beta chain derives from a study of CD8+ T cells in alopecia areata. Germline CDR1 SQVTM, CDR2 ANQGSEA. The ends were cut back, 3 bases at V and 0 bases at J, with 11 bases in the middle. The CDR3 length is 14 residues. cDNA reverse transcribed from extracted RNA served as the sequencing template. The method was immunoSEQ multiplex PCR; TCRdb's version includes in-frame clones alone and lacks a portion of them. This sample has just over 150,000 clones, with 45% to 55% found just once. Overall study findings and caveats: An increase in clonality over normal scalp was evident in lesional scalp, especially alopecia totalis/universalis.

Note on this clone: Its antigen remains unknown.

This sample comprised CD8+ T cells sorted from blood, obtained at week 0. The receptor was derived from a human donor with alopecia areata. The chain recombines TRBV29-1 with TRBJ1-1; the D gene is possibly TRBD1 (5 bases). The CDR3 region is CSVDRGGVNTEAFF. CDR3 DNA: TGCAGCGTTGATCGAGGAGGGGTGAACACTGAAGCTTTCTTT.